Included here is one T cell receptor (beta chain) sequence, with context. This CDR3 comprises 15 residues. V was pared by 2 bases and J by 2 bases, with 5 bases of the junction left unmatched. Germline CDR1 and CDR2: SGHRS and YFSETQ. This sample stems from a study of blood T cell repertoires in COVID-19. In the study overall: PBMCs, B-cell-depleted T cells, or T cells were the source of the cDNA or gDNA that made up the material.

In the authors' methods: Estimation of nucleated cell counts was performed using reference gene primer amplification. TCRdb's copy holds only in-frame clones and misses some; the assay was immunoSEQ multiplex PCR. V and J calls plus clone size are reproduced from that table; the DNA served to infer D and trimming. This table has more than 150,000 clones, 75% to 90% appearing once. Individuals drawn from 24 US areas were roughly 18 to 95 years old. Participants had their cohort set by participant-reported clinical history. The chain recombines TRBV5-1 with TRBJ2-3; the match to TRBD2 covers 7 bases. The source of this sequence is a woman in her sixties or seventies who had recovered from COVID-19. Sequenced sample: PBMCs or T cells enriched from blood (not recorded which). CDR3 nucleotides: TGCGCCAGCAGCTTAACAGCGGGGACCACAGATACGCAGTATTTT. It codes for CASSLTAGTTDTQYF.